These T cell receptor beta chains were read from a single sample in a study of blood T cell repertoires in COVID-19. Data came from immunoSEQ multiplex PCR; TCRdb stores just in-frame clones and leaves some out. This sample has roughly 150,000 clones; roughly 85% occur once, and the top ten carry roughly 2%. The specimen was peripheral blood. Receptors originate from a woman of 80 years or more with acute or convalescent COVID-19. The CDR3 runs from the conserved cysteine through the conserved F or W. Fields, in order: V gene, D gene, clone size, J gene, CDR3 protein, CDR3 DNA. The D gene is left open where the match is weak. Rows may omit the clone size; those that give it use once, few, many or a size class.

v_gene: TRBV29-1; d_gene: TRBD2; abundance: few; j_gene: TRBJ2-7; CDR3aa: CSVGVAGGYEQYF; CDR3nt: TGCAGCGTTGGCGTAGCGGGAGGCTACGAGCAGTACTTC
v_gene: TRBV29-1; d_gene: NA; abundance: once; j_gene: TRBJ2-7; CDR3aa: CSVNYSYEQYF; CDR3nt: TGCAGCGTTAACTATAGCTACGAGCAGTACTTC
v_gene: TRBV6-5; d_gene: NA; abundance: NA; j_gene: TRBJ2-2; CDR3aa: CASPGPGGEAGELFF; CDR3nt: TGTGCCAGTCCAGGCCCCGGTGGGGAGGCCGGGGAGCTGTTTTTT
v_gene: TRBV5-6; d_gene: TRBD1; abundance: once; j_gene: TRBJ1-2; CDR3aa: CASSGGTGGGYYGYTF; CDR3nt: TGTGCCAGCAGCGGCGGGACAGGGGGCGGGTACTATGGCTACACCTTC
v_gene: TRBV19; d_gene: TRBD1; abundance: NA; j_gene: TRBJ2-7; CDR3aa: CASSKGQGAHEQYF; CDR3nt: TGTGCCAGTAGCAAAGGACAGGGGGCCCACGAGCAGTACTTC
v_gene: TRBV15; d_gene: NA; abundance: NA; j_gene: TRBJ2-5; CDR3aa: CATSIDSYQETQYF; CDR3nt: TGTGCCACCAGCATTGACTCCTACCAAGAGACCCAGTACTTC
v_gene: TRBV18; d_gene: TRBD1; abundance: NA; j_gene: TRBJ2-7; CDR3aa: CASGQGISYEQYF; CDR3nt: TGTGCCAGCGGACAGGGGATCTCCTACGAGCAGTACTTC
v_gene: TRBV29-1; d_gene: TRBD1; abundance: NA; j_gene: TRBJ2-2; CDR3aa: CSVEVGQGSTGELFF; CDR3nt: TGCAGCGTTGAGGTGGGACAGGGGAGCACCGGGGAGCTGTTTTTT
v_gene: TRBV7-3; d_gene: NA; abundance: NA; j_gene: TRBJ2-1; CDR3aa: CASSLTRGWYNEQFF; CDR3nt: TGTGCCAGCAGCTTAACCCGGGGGTGGTACAATGAGCAGTTCTTC
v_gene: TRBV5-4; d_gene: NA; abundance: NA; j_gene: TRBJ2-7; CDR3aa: CASSLVPGQPYEQYF; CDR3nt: TGTGCCAGCAGCTTGGTTCCTGGACAGCCCTACGAGCAGTACTTC
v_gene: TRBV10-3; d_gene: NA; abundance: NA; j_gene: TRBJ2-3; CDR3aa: CAISEAGSSTDTQYF; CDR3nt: TGTGCCATCAGTGAGGCGGGGTCTAGCACAGATACGCAGTATTTT
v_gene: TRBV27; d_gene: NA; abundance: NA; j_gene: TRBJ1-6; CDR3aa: CASSYLTGLNSPLHF; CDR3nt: TGTGCCAGCAGTTACTTGACAGGTCTTAATTCACCCCTCCACTTT
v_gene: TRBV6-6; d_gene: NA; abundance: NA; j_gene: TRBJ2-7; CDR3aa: CASSYGRAPRQYEQYF; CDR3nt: TGTGCCAGCAGTTACGGCAGGGCCCCCCGCCAATACGAGCAGTACTTC
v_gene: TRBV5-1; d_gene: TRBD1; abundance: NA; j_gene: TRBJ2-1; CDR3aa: CASSFSTGSKGNEQFF; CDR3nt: TGCGCCAGCAGCTTCTCGACAGGGTCTAAAGGGAATGAGCAGTTCTTC
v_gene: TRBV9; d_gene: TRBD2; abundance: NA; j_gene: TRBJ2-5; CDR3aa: CASSVGPGTSYLETQYF; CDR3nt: TGTGCCAGCAGCGTGGGTCCCGGGACTAGTTACTTAGAGACCCAGTACTTC
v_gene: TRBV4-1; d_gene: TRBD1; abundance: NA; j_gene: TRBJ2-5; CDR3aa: CASSQDRRGSETQYF; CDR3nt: TGCGCCAGCAGCCAAGATCGCAGGGGGTCAGAGACCCAGTACTTC
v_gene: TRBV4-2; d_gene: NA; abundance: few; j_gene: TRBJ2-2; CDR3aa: CASSQDIDTGELFF; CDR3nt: TGTGCCAGCAGCCAAGATATAGACACCGGGGAGCTGTTTTTT
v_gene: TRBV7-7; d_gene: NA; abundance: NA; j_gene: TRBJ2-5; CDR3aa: CASSLDSQETQYF; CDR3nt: TGTGCCAGCAGCCTCGACAGCCAAGAGACCCAGTACTTC
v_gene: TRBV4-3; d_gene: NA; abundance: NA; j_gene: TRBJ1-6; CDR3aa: CASSQVANTYNSPLHF; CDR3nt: TGCGCCAGCAGCCAAGTGGCCAACACCTATAATTCACCCCTCCACTTT
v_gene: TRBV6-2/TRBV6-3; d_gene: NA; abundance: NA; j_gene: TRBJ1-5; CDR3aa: CASSFSRVGNQPQHF; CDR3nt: TGTGCCAGCAGTTTCAGCAGGGTCGGAAATCAGCCCCAGCATTTT
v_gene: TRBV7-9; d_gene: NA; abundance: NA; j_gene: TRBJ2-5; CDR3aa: CASSPDTLWETQYF; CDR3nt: TGTGCCAGCAGCCCCGACACCTTGTGGGAGACCCAGTACTTC
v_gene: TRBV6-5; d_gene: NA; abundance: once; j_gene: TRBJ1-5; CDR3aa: CASKEGVDNQPQHF; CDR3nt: TGTGCCAGCAAGGAAGGGGTGGACAATCAGCCCCAGCATTTT
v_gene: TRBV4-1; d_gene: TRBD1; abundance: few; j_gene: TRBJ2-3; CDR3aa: CASSQGQLTDTQYF; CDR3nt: TGCGCCAGCAGCCAGGGACAGCTCACAGATACGCAGTATTTT
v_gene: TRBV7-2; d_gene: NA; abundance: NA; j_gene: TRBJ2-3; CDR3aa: CASIETGSTDTQYF; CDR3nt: TGTGCCAGCATCGAGACAGGATCGACAGATACGCAGTATTTT
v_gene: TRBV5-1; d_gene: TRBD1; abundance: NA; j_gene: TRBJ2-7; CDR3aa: CASSLEAGGKYEQYF; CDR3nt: TGCGCCAGCAGCTTGGAGGCAGGGGGCAAGTACGAGCAGTACTTC
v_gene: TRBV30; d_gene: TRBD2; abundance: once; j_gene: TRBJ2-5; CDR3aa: CAWGAGGAETQYF; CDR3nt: TGTGCCTGGGGAGCGGGAGGGGCTGAGACCCAGTACTTC
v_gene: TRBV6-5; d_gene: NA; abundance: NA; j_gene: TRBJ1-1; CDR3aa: CASSYRGMNTEAFF; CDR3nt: TGTGCCAGCAGTTACAGGGGAATGAACACTGAAGCTTTCTTT
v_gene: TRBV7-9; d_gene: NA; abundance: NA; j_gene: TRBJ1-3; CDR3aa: CASSSLSGNTIYF; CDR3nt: TGTGCCAGCAGCTCCTTGTCTGGAAACACCATATATTTT
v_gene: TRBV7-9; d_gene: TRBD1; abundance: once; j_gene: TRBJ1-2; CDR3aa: CASSPGQAYGYTF; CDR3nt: TGTGCCAGCAGCCCAGGACAGGCCTATGGCTACACCTTC
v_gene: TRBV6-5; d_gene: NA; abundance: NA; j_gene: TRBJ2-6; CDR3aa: CASSRQTSGANVLTF; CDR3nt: TGTGCCAGCAGTAGACAGACCTCTGGGGCCAACGTCCTGACTTTC
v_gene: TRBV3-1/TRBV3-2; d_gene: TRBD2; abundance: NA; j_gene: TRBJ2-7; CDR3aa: CASSQEGLVSGRAGGDEQYF; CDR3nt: TGTGCCAGCAGCCAAGAAGGGTTGGTTAGCGGGAGGGCCGGGGGCGACGAGCAGTACTTC
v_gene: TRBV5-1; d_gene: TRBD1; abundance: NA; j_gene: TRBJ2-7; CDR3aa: CASSSWTGAGYEQYF; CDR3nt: TGCGCCAGCAGCTCTTGGACAGGGGCCGGGTACGAGCAGTACTTC
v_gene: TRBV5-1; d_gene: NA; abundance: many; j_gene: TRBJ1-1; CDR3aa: CASSLLLNTEAFF; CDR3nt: TGCGCCAGCAGCTTGCTGTTGAACACTGAAGCTTTCTTT
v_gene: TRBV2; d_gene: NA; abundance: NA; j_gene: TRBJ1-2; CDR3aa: CASRGGRRNYGYTF; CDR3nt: TGTGCCAGCAGGGGGGGGCGGCGTAACTATGGCTACACCTTC
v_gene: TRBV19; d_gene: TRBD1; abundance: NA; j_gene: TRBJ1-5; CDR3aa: CASSNPRQGQPQHF; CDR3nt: TGTGCCAGTAGTAATCCACGACAGGGGCAGCCCCAGCATTTT
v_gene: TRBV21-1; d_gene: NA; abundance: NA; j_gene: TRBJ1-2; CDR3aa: CASRVSLYGFNYGYTF; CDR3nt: TGTGCCAGCAGGGTATCACTTTACGGGTTTAACTATGGCTACACCTTC
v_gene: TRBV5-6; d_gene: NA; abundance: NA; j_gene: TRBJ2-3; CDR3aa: CASSKLNTDTQYF; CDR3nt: TGTGCCAGCAGCAAACTGAACACAGATACGCAGTATTTT
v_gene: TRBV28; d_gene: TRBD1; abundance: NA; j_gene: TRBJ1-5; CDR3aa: CASRRTGGSNQPQHF; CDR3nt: TGTGCCAGCAGACGGACAGGGGGAAGCAATCAGCCCCAGCATTTT
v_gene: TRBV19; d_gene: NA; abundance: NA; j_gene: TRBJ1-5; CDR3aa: CASSFGISNQPQHF; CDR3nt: TGTGCCAGTAGCTTCGGGATTAGCAATCAGCCCCAGCATTTT
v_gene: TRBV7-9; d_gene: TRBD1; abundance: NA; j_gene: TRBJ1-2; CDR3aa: CASSLDRFLEQGVLGGYTF; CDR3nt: TGTGCCAGCAGCTTAGATCGGTTTCTGGAACAGGGGGTCCTAGGTGGCTACACCTTC
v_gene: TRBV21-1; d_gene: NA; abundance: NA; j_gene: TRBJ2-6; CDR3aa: CARLTYRDRGRIYSNVLTF; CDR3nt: TGTGCCAGATTAACGTACCGGGACAGGGGGCGAATATATTCCAACGTCCTGACTTTC
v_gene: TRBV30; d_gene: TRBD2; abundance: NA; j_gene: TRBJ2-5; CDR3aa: CACKPGLAAQETQYF; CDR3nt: TGTGCCTGCAAACCGGGACTAGCGGCACAAGAGACCCAGTACTTC
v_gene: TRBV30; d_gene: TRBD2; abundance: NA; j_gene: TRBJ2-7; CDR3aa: CAWSALAGAVQYF; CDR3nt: TGTGCCTGGAGCGCACTAGCGGGAGCGGTGCAGTACTTC
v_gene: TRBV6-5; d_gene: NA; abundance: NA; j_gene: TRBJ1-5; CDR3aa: CASRRIDSNQPQHF; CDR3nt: TGTGCCAGCAGGAGGATCGATAGCAATCAGCCCCAGCATTTT
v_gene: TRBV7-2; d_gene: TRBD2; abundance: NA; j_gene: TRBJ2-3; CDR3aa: CASSPQSSGRAITDTQYF; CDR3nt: TGTGCCAGCAGCCCTCAGTCTAGCGGGAGGGCGATCACAGATACGCAGTATTTT